The 27 T cell receptor beta chains below come from one sample, sequenced in a study of cytomegalovirus exposure and HLA in healthy donors. PCR involved 60 Vbeta and 13 Jbeta primers. Measured with immunoSEQ multiplex PCR; TCRdb has only the in-frame clones, and not every one. This table has roughly 73,000 clones, roughly 71% appearing once. The sequencing sample was made of PBMCs. These receptors originate from a man aged 70-80 years in good health and CMV-seronegative.

V is TRBV30 and J is TRBJ1-6; 7 bases fit TRBD1. The CDR3 is 14 residues long. The germline V gene has CDR1 GTSNPN and CDR2 SVGIG (reference sequence). Unmatched junction bases numbered 6, after V lost 3 bases and J lost 7 bases. CDR3 residues: CAWRTGQPNSPLHF. The DNA of the CDR3 is TGTGCCTGGAGGACGGGACAGCCGAATTCACCCCTCCACTTT.

This chain links TRBV5-1 with TRBJ2-7; 13 positions match TRBD2. V shed 4 bases, J shed 2 bases, and the junction held 9 bases outside the gene matches. Germline CDR1 and CDR2: SGHRS and YFSETQ. CDR3 length: 17 amino acids. The CDR3 sequence is CASSKTWTSGGAYEQYF. The DNA of the CDR3 is TGCGCCAGCAGCAAGACCTGGACTAGCGGGGGAGCCTACGAGCAGTACTTC. The whole variable domain, filled in from reference TRBV5-1 and TRBJ2-7, reads KAGVTQTPRYLIKTRGQQVTLSCSPISGHRSVSWYQQTPGQGLQFLFEYFSETQRNKGNFPGRFSGRQFSNSRSEMNVSTLELGDSALYLCASSKTWTSGGAYEQYFGPGTRLTVT.

This chain uses TRBV5-5 with TRBJ2-6; unclear D gene. Germline V gene sequence: CDR1 SGHKS, CDR2 YYEKEE (reference sequence). The CDR3 is made up of 15 amino acids. Trimming left V 2 bases short and J 1 base short, with 7 bases between. The CDR3 DNA reads TGTGCCAGCAGCTTTGTAGTTTCTGGGGCCAACGTCCTGACTTTC. It yields the protein CASSFVVSGANVLTF.

The chain employs TRBV13 and TRBJ2-5; tentatively, D is TRBD2 (5 bases). The V gene's germline CDR1 is PRHDT and CDR2 FYEKMQ (reference sequence). This CDR3 is built from 15 residues. V gave up 0 bases and J gave up 2 bases, with 10 bases separating them. The CDR3 protein is CASSLGRRSQETQYF. DNA of the CDR3: TGTGCCAGCAGCTTAGGCCGGAGGAGTCAAGAGACCCAGTACTTC.

This clone was detected only a few times. The rearrangement links TRBV29-1 to TRBJ2-7; D perhaps matches TRBD1 (5 bases). The CDR3 extends over 12 amino acids. In germline, CDR1 is SQVTM, CDR2 ANQGSEA. The V end lost 3 bases, the J end lost 3 bases, and 9 bases lay between the germline ends. The CDR3 nucleotides read TGCAGCGTTGAGGGGCAGGGCTACGAGCAGTACTTC. It yields the protein CSVEGQGYEQYF.

The CDR3 nucleotides read TGCGCCAGCAGCCCTTGGGACACCGGGGGGTCTGAAGCTTTCTTT. It yields the protein CASSPWDTGGSEAFF. The chain links TRBV4-1 to TRBJ1-1; D perhaps matches TRBD1 (6 bases). V gave up 4 bases and J gave up 6 bases, with 18 bases separating them. The germline V gene encodes CDR1 MGHRA and CDR2 YSYEKL. This CDR3 has 15 residues.

The genes are TRBV7-9 and TRBJ2-2, with 7 bases that match TRBD1. The CDR3 totals 16 residues. Trimming removed 1 base from V and 6 bases from J; junction bases left unmatched: 8. Per the germline V gene, CDR1 is SEHNR and CDR2 is FQNEAQ (reference sequence). As DNA, the CDR3 is TGTGCCAGCAGCTTAGTAGTGTCAACAGGGGCCGGGGAGCTGTTTTTT. Translation gives CASSLVVSTGAGELFF.

This clone was counted once. The chain combines TRBV6-1 with TRBJ1-4; D unclear. The CDR3 contains 15 residues. V was cut by 6 bases and J by 1 base, with 12 bases left in between. Germline-derived CDR1 and CDR2 are MNHNS and SASEGT. CDR3 in amino acids: CASSRDTRTNEKLFF. The DNA of the CDR3 is TGTGCCAGCAGCCGAGACACCCGAACTAATGAAAAACTGTTTTTT.

The chain recombines TRBV7-2 with TRBJ2-1, with 7 bases fitting TRBD2. Trimming at V came to 5 bases and at J to 15 bases, leaving 13 bases not matched to a gene. The CDR3 covers 13 residues. CDR1 SGHTA and CDR2 FQGNSA come from the germline V gene. CDR3 nucleotide sequence: TGTGCCAGCAGCACTTCACGGCGGGAGAAGCGGTTCTTC. This codes for CASSTSRREKRFF.

The chain combines TRBV4-1 with TRBJ2-1; 7 nucleotides match TRBD2. The V gene's germline CDR1 is MGHRA and CDR2 YSYEKL. The CDR3 is 14 amino acids. V dropped 3 bases and J dropped 5; count of bases not matched to a gene: 4. The CDR3 region has the DNA TGCGCCAGCAGCCAGACTAGCCGAGACAATGAGCAGTTCTTC. Translation gives CASSQTSRDNEQFF.

The rearrangement links TRBV11-2 to TRBJ2-5, with D maybe TRBD2 (6 bases). Deletions cut 1 base from V and 4 bases from J, with 19 bases between. The germline V gene encodes CDR1 SGHAT and CDR2 FQNNGV. The CDR3 runs 17 residues. The CDR3 sequence: CASSLVKGGPIGETQYF. DNA for the CDR3: TGTGCCAGCAGCTTAGTCAAAGGAGGGCCTATTGGAGAGACCCAGTACTTC.

This clone turned up a few times. The chain combines TRBV6-1 with TRBJ1-6; no firm D call. The germline V and J ends were trimmed by 7 bases and 4 bases, with 8 bases remaining between them. The CDR3 consists of 13 residues. Germline-derived CDR1 and CDR2 are MNHNS and SASEGT. The CDR3 is CASMGSYNSPLHF. The CDR3 DNA follows: TGTGCCAGCATGGGCAGTTATAATTCACCCCTCCACTTT.

V gene TRBV7-8 combines with J gene TRBJ1-5; D is unclear. V lost 0 bases, J lost 2 bases, and 11 bases lay in between. Germline CDR1 SGHVS, CDR2 FQNEAQ. This CDR3 is 16 amino acids long. CDR3: CASSLALIEGNQPQHF. DNA of the CDR3: TGTGCCAGCAGCTTAGCGCTCATCGAGGGCAATCAGCCCCAGCATTTT.

This sequence joins TRBV6-1 and TRBJ2-5, with D possibly TRBD1 on 5 matching bases. CDR1 and CDR2 from the germline V gene are MNHNS and SASEGT. The CDR3 spans 15 residues. Trimming took off 3 bases at V and 5 bases at J, with 16 bases between the two ends. The DNA for the CDR3 is TGTGCCAGCAGTGACGAGGCAGGGTTTAGGGAGACCCAGTACTTC. Translating it yields CASSDEAGFRETQYF.

This CDR3 reads CSVSAGAAGTQDTQYF. For the CDR3, the DNA is TGCAGCGTTAGTGCAGGAGCCGCGGGAACCCAGGATACGCAGTATTTT. This chain uses TRBV29-1 with TRBJ2-3; TRBD2 might be the D (6 bases). Deletions cut 5 bases from V and 6 bases from J, with 24 bases between. This CDR3 spans 16 amino acids. Germline assignment: CDR1 SQVTM and CDR2 ANQGSEA.

This clone was detected once. The genes are TRBV5-6 and TRBJ1-4, with D possibly TRBD1 on 5 matching bases. The CDR3 extends over 15 amino acids. Trimming took 5 bases from V and 3 from J, leaving 14 bases between them. Germline V lookup: CDR1 SGHDT, CDR2 YYEEEE. CDR3 nucleotides: TGTGCCAGCAGTTTTCGGGGGTTGGCTAATGAAAAACTGTTTTTT. The encoded protein is CASSFRGLANEKLFF.

V usage is TRBV4-3 and J usage is TRBJ1-2, with D tentatively TRBD1 (6 bases). V gave up 4 bases and J gave up 5 bases, with 17 bases separating them. The CDR3 is made up of 15 amino acids. Per the germline V gene, CDR1 is LGHNA and CDR2 is YSLEER. In DNA form, the CDR3 reads TGCGCCAGCAGCCCTTCTAATACAGGGATGTATGGCTACACCTTC. It yields the protein CASSPSNTGMYGYTF.

The chain couples TRBV2 to TRBJ1-6; tentatively, D is TRBD1 (6 bases). Trimming took off 3 bases at V and 5 bases at J, with 14 bases between the two ends. The germline V gene has CDR1 SNHLY and CDR2 FYNNEI. The CDR3 totals 16 residues. The CDR3 reads CASSEVMTGNNSPLHF. In DNA, the CDR3 is TGTGCCAGCAGTGAGGTTATGACAGGCAATAATTCACCCCTCCACTTT.

The chain links TRBV7-2 to TRBJ2-3; 8 bases are a match to TRBD2. V was clipped by 6 bases and J by 1 base; unmatched bases: 9. Germline V CDR1 and CDR2: SGHTA, FQGNSA. This CDR3 has 16 residues. CDR3 protein: CASSPTAGVRTDTQYF. CDR3 DNA sequence: TGTGCCAGCAGTCCGACAGCGGGGGTTCGCACAGATACGCAGTATTTT.

The genes are TRBV5-1 and TRBJ2-6, with 12 bases aligning to TRBD1. This CDR3 has 18 residues. The germline V gene encodes CDR1 SGHRS and CDR2 YFSETQ. V trimming: 2 bases; J trimming: 4 bases; junction bases outside the gene matches: 7. Written as DNA, the CDR3 is TGCGCCAGCAGCTTTATAGGGACAGGGGGCGCGGGGGCCAACGTCCTGACTTTC. Amino acid sequence: CASSFIGTGGAGANVLTF.

The chain employs TRBV5-1 and TRBJ2-7; D perhaps matches TRBD2 (7 bases). The germline V gene encodes CDR1 SGHRS and CDR2 YFSETQ. V lost 0 bases to trimming and J lost 5 bases, with 15 bases between them. The CDR3 covers 15 residues. The CDR3: CASSLAGEGTNEQYF. CDR3 sequence (DNA): TGCGCCAGCAGCTTGGCTGGGGAGGGGACAAACGAGCAGTACTTC.

The V call is TRBV30, the J call TRBJ2-7; 8 bases are shared with TRBD2. The CDR3 is 17 amino acids. The J segment lost 3 bases and the V segment lost 2 bases, leaving 15 bases of the junction unmatched. From germline, CDR1 is GTSNPN and CDR2 SVGIG (reference sequence). The CDR3 region is CAWSLYARSAGGYEQYF. In DNA form, the CDR3 reads TGTGCCTGGAGTCTGTACGCACGGAGCGCGGGGGGCTACGAGCAGTACTTC.

V and J are TRBV9 and TRBJ2-3, with a weak D call TRBD2 (6 bases). This CDR3 has 15 residues. V dropped 6 bases and J dropped 2 bases, with 16 bases sitting between them. Germline CDR1 and CDR2: SGDLS and YYNGEE. The CDR3 region has the DNA TGTGCCAGCACCGTGGGGGACTCCGTCACAGATACGCAGTATTTT. Translating it yields CASTVGDSVTDTQYF.

This clone has a single count. The gene calls are TRBV4-1 and TRBJ1-5, with TRBD1 identical over 10 bases. The V and J ends lost 4 bases and 0 bases, in that order; junction bases with no gene match: 6. The CDR3 runs 17 residues. Germline V gene lookup returns CDR1 MGHRA and CDR2 YSYEKL. CDR3 nucleotides: TGCGCCAGCAGCCTCCGACAGGGGGCTGGTAGCAATCAGCCCCAGCATTTT. Its translation is CASSLRQGAGSNQPQHF.

The chain joins TRBV19 to TRBJ2-6; a weak D match, TRBD1 (5 bases). CDR3 length: 14 residues. Germline CDR1 LNHDA, CDR2 SQIVND (reference sequence). Trimming pared 7 bases from V and 2 bases from J, leaving 9 bases between. Here the CDR3 DNA reads TGTGCCAGTACCTCCAGGGCTGGGGCCAACGTCCTGACTTTC. Translation gives CASTSRAGANVLTF.

The CDR3 DNA follows: TGTGCCAGCAGCACAGCTGGGACAGGGAACTACGAGCAGTACTTC. It encodes CASSTAGTGNYEQYF. The V gene is TRBV7-9, the J gene TRBJ2-7; TRBD1 matches at 9 bases. The CDR3 has 15 amino acids. J was trimmed by 3 bases and V by 5 bases; bases with no gene match: 8. Germline loops: CDR1 SEHNR, CDR2 FQNEAQ (reference sequence).

The gene calls are TRBV7-9 and TRBJ1-1; D gene ambiguous. The V end lost 5 bases, the J end lost 7 bases, and 17 bases lay between the germline ends. CDR1 SEHNR and CDR2 FQNEAQ come from the germline V gene (reference sequence). This CDR3 has 14 amino acids. The CDR3 DNA reads TGTGCCAGCAGCGACCCCCCAGGAAGAGATGAAGCTTTCTTT. Its protein product is CASSDPPGRDEAFF.